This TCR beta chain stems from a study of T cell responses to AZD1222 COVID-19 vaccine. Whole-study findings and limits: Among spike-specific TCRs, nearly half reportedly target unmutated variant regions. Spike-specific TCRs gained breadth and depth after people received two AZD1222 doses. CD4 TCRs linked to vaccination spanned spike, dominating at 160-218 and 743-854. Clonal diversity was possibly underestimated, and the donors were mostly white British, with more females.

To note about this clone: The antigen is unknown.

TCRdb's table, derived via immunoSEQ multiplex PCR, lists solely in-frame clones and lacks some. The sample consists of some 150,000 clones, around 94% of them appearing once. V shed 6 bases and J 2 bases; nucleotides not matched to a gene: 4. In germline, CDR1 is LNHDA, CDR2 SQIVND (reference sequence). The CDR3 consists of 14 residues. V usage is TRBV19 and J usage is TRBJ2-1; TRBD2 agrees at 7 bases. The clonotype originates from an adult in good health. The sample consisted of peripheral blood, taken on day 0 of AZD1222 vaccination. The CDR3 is CASRESGAYNEQFF. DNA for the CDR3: TGTGCCAGTAGGGAGAGCGGGGCCTACAATGAGCAGTTCTTC.